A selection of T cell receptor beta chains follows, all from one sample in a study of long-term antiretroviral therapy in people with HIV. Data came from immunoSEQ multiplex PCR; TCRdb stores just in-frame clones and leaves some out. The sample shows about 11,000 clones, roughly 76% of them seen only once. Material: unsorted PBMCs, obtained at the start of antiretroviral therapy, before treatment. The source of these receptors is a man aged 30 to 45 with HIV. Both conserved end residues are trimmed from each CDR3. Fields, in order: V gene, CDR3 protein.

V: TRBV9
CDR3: ASSVEGQPTYEQY

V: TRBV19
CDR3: ASSSDRNQETQY

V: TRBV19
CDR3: ASSITEGGGYEQY

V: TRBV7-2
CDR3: ASSTGTTKETQY

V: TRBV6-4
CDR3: ASSEKGANTEAF

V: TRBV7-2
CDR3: ASSQDRGGSPLH

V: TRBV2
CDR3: ASSGGQASTDTQY

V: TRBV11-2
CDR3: ASSLGGGLGTSGGYEQF

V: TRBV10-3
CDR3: AIRSSIGTVGTEAF

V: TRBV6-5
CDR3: ASSLTPSYEQY

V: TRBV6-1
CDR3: ATQDFGETPNEQF

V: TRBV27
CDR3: ASSLTRGNTIY

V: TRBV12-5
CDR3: ASGLGYRDNEQF

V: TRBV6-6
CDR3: ASSLGHERETQY

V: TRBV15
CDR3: ATSRTSGLLGADTQY

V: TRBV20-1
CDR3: SASDHEQF